This TCR beta chain came from a study of PD-1 blockade in mismatch repair-deficient tumors (dated by TCRdb to about 2017). For the study in its entirety: Between late 2013 and 2016, the trial enrolled 75 to 95 consecutive patients with about a dozen types of mismatch repair-deficient cancer, all of whom had received prior treatment and were progressing. Deep sequencing of TCR CDR3 regions was used to track tumor-associated T cell clones in peripheral blood of patients responding to PD-1 blockade.

Overall study results and their limits: After pembrolizumab, tumor-resident clones, which were often undetectable in blood before treatment, expanded rapidly and then contracted, generally ahead of radiologic responses.

For each enrolled patient, mismatch repair deficiency was established using either polymerase chain reaction or immunohistochemistry. Three patients who responded to pembrolizumab therapy underwent TCR sequencing. The phase II trial prospectively tested pembrolizumab PD-1 blockade in advanced mismatch repair-deficient cancers regardless of tissue of origin. Peripheral blood T cell samples were serially collected before and at multiple times after PD-1 blockade was started. Blood sampling time points were reported as weeks after the first dose of pembrolizumab. The CDR3 sequence holds 17 residues, the cysteine and phenylalanine included. Only the CDR3 part of the read is kept: 51 bases, read in frame from the first base. Relative to germline, V is missing 7 bases and J is missing 3 bases, with 12 bases of the junction outside any gene match. The germline V gene encodes CDR1 MNHEY and CDR2 SMNVEV (reference sequence).

As regards this clone: The clone's antigen remains unknown. There are no base qualities to consult, and no much larger clone falls within one base.

The library relied on the immunoSEQ multiplex PCR assay. The source is immuneACCESS, and TCRdb retained only in-frame sequences with V and J called. Part of the clones is not carried over; for the studies checked, unresolved V genes explain less than half of this, and the remainder is unexplained. The sample table shows around 38,000 clones, and roughly 83% are seen once. The biggest ten clones account for over 20% of the sample. The sequencing used peripheral blood, collected 4 weeks after starting pembrolizumab. The sequence was collected from an adult with mismatch repair-deficient cancer. The chain was built from TRBV27 and TRBJ2-3; 11 junctional bases match TRBD2. The CDR3 protein sequence reads: CASILPGTSGLTDTQYF. The nucleotide sequence reads TGTGCCAGCATCTTACCGGGGACTAGCGGTTTGACAGATACGCAGTATTTT.